Below, 14 T cell receptor beta chains from the same sample are listed, as sequenced in a study of OX40 agonist ivuxolimab in advanced cancers. Libraries were built with the immunoSEQ multiplex PCR assay. TCRdb holds this immuneACCESS table with in-frame rearrangements only. Some clones are missing; in checked studies, unresolved V genes explain under half, and the rest has no known cause. The sample table records about 57,000 clones; approximately 86% of these occur just once. The top ten clones comprise roughly 3.2% of the sample. The sequencing here drew on CD4+ or CD8+ T cells sorted from blood, taken in a trial of the OX40 agonist ivuxolimab. These receptors originate from an adult with an advanced solid tumor such as melanoma, head and neck, liver or kidney cancer.

Only one count was recorded for this clone. The chain uses TRBV30 and TRBJ1-1, with TRBD1 identical over 12 bases. CDR3 length: 15 residues. After removal of 2 bases from V and 11 bases from J, the junction contained 12 bases not matched to a gene. Per the germline V gene, CDR1 is GTSNPN and CDR2 is SVGIG (reference sequence). CDR3 sequence reads: CAWSRARDRGRGAFF. The CDR3 nucleotides are TGTGCCTGGAGTAGAGCCCGGGACAGGGGGCGCGGGGCTTTCTTT.

The J gene is TRBJ2-7, the V gene TRBV7-2, with 7 bases fitting TRBD1. This CDR3 is built from 14 residues. Germline V gene sequence: CDR1 SGHTA, CDR2 FQGNSA. V was pared by 5 bases and J by 3 bases, with 7 bases of the junction left unmatched. CDR3: CASSPDRWNYEQYF. In DNA form, the CDR3 reads TGTGCCAGCAGCCCGGACAGGTGGAACTACGAGCAGTACTTC.

This rearrangement joins TRBV19 to TRBJ2-5, with unresolved D. The CDR3 has 13 residues. Per the germline V gene, CDR1 is LNHDA and CDR2 is SQIVND (reference sequence). V was trimmed by 3 bases and J by 4 bases, leaving 9 bases between them. The CDR3 loop is CASSMRLRETQYF. In nucleotides, the CDR3 is TGTGCCAGTAGTATGAGGTTACGAGAGACCCAGTACTTC.

The chain recombines TRBV18 with TRBJ2-5, with 7 positions matching TRBD1. CDR1 is KGHSH, CDR2 LQKENI, per germline. This CDR3 region has 14 residues. The V gene end was trimmed by 6 bases and the J gene end by 5 bases; junction bases not matched to a gene: 9. The CDR3, as DNA: TGTGCCAGCTCCATCTTCGACAGGGTTGAGACCCAGTACTTC. As protein: CASSIFDRVETQYF.

The chain employs TRBV27 and TRBJ1-6; 8 bases are shared with TRBD1. With 5 bases clipped from V and 3 bases from J, the junction kept 3 bases outside the gene matches. The germline V gene has CDR1 MNHEY and CDR2 SMNVEV (reference sequence). CDR3 size: 15 residues. The CDR3 sequence: CASSRGQGYNSPLHF. The CDR3 bases are TGTGCCAGCAGTCGAGGACAGGGCTATAATTCACCCCTCCACTTT.

The chain carries TRBV5-1 and TRBJ2-2, with D unresolved. V lost 0 bases and J 7 bases, leaving 7 bases between the germline ends. CDR1 is SGHRS and CDR2 is YFSETQ in the germline V gene. This CDR3 contains 13 residues. CDR3 amino acids: CASSLERGGELFF. The CDR3 DNA sequence: TGCGCCAGCAGCTTGGAACGTGGCGGGGAGCTGTTTTTT.

This clone has only a few counts. The genes are TRBV9 and TRBJ2-7; D is undetermined. V was trimmed by 1 base and J by 12 bases, leaving 23 bases between them. Germline V gene data show CDR1 as SGDLS and CDR2 as YYNGEE. This CDR3 contains 15 residues. This CDR3 is CASSVTAQTPEGWYF. CDR3 nucleotides: TGTGCCAGCAGCGTAACGGCCCAAACCCCTGAAGGTTGGTACTTC.

This clone occurred a few times. This chain uses TRBV18 with TRBJ2-1; 7 nucleotides agree with TRBD2. This CDR3 has 14 amino acids. With V trimmed by 5 bases and J by 4 bases, 5 bases remained unmatched. Germline-derived CDR1 and CDR2 are KGHSH and LQKENI. CDR3: CASSYLAAYNEQFF. DNA of the CDR3: TGTGCCAGCTCATACCTAGCGGCTTACAATGAGCAGTTCTTC.

This chain's CDR3 is CASSLSVFPGQNIQYF. The CDR3 bases are TGTGCCAGCAGCTTGTCTGTGTTCCCGGGACAGAACATTCAGTACTTC. The chain employs TRBV5-5 and TRBJ2-4; TRBD1 agrees at 7 bases. V was pared by 1 base and J by 7 bases, with 11 bases of the junction left unmatched. CDR1 and CDR2 (germline): SGHKS, YYEKEE (reference sequence). The CDR3 extends over 16 amino acids.

The chain joins TRBV21-1 to TRBJ1-6; TRBD1, as called in the table, went unchecked against the DNA. TRBV21-1 is marked as a pseudogene. The CDR3 has 21 residues. Written as DNA, the CDR3 is TGTGCCAGCAGCAACCGGAGGGTACGACAGGGGAAAAGGTCCTATAATTCACCCCTCCACTTT. Its protein is CASSNRRVRQGKRSYNSPLHF.

The chain joins TRBV11-2 to TRBJ1-1; no clear D gene. This CDR3 is built from 16 residues. V was pared by 4 bases and J by 0 bases, with 15 bases between. CDR1 SGHAT and CDR2 FQNNGV come from the germline V gene. CDR3 DNA sequence: TGTGCCAGCAGCTCAGCCCTAATAAGAGTGAACACTGAAGCTTTCTTT. Translated: CASSSALIRVNTEAFF. The variable domain in full, with the rest retrieved from reference TRBV11-2 and TRBJ1-1, is EAGVAQSPRYKIIEKRQSVAFWCNPISGHATLYWYQQILGQGPKLLIQFQNNGVVDDSQLPKDRFSAERLKGVDSTLKIQPAKLEDSAVYLCASSSALIRVNTEAFFGQGTRLTVV.

The chain links TRBV11-2 to TRBJ2-6; weak D call: TRBD2 (5 bases). Germline loops: CDR1 SGHAT, CDR2 FQNNGV. The CDR3 has 16 residues. The ends were cut back, 5 bases at V and 0 bases at J, with 11 bases in the middle. The CDR3 DNA sequence: TGTGCCAGCAGCCCGGAGGCAGCCTCTGGGGCCAACGTCCTGACTTTC. This gives the protein CASSPEAASGANVLTF.

This rearrangement joins TRBV27 to TRBJ1-1, with D unresolved. The CDR3 is 14 residues long. V lost 0 bases, J lost 4 bases, and 9 bases lay in between. Germline V lookup: CDR1 MNHEY, CDR2 SMNVEV (reference sequence). The CDR3 DNA reads TGTGCCAGCAGTTTATCGAGGTTGGGCACTGAAGCTTTCTTT. It codes for CASSLSRLGTEAFF.

The chain carries TRBV28 and TRBJ1-5, with 7 bases identical to TRBD1. With 6 bases clipped from V and 3 bases from J, the junction kept 8 bases outside the gene matches. The CDR3 loop spans 15 amino acids. The V gene's germline CDR1 is MDHEN and CDR2 SYDVKM. The CDR3 DNA reads as TGTGCCAGCAGCCAGATAGGGACAGCCAATCAGCCCCAGCATTTT. This encodes CASSQIGTANQPQHF.